Below are 3 T cell receptor beta chains sequenced from a single sample in a study of T-cell reconstitution after alpha-beta-depleted transplantation in children. Preparation of the TCRbeta library used unique molecular identifiers. Using its own MiXCR run on the PCR reads, TCRdb lists one record per CDR3 protein. The table shows 100,000 to 130,000 distinct CDR3 sequences, with about 6.4% occurring only once. The source was PBMCs, mostly from graft donor cells, collected 360 days after TCRalphabeta/CD19-depleted stem cell transplant. Receptor source: a male patient aged 2 to 9 who had a stem cell transplant for acute lymphoblastic leukemia, so the T cells may come from the graft donor.

This clonotype was recorded many times. This chain links TRBV10-3 with TRBJ1-2; the D gene is possibly TRBD1 (6 bases). Germline assignment: CDR1 ENHRY and CDR2 SYGVKD. The CDR3 runs 11 residues. The V gene lost 8 bases and the J gene lost 6 bases, with 10 bases spanning the gap. Here the CDR3 reads CAIPGTNGYTF. The CDR3 DNA reads TGTGCCATCCCCGGGACAAATGGCTACACCTTC.

This clonotype showed up just a few times. This sequence joins TRBV7-6 and TRBJ2-5, with D uncertain. This CDR3 comprises 15 residues. Per the germline V gene, CDR1 is SGHVS and CDR2 is FNYEAQ. V dropped 3 bases and J dropped 2 bases, with 13 bases sitting between them. The CDR3 is CASSFLGGTQETQYF. In nucleotides, the CDR3 is TGTGCCAGCAGCTTCTTGGGCGGCACTCAAGAGACCCAGTACTTC.

This clonotype was observed many times. The chain has TRBV29-1 and TRBJ1-1; 7 bases agree with TRBD1. J was trimmed by 2 bases and V by 7 bases; bases with no gene match: 4. Germline V gene sequence: CDR1 SQVTM, CDR2 ANQGSEA. CDR3 size: 12 residues. CDR3 protein: CSAGTVNTEAFF. DNA for the CDR3: TGCAGCGCCGGGACAGTTAACACTGAAGCTTTCTTT.